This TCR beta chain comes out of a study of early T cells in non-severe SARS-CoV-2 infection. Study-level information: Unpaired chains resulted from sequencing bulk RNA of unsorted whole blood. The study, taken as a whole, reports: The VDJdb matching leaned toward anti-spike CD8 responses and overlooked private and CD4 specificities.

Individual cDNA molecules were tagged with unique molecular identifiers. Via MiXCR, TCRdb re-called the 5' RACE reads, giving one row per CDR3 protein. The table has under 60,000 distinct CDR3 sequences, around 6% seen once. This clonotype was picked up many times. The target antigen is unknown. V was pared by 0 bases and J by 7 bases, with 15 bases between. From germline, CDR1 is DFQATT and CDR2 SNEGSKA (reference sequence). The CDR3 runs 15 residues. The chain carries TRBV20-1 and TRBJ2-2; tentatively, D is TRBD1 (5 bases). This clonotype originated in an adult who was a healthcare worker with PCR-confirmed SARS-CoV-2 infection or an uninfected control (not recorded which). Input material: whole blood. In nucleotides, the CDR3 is TGCAGTGCTAGAGATCTTCAGGGTGACGGCGGGGAGCTGTTTTTT. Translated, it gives CSARDLQGDGGELFF.